Here is one T cell receptor (beta chain) with its context. Its antigen is unidentified. The identical CDR3 is also encoded by other nucleotide sequences in the sample. The data were obtained in a study of OX40 agonist ivuxolimab in advanced cancers. As for the study in general: The study treated patients with ivuxolimab, an agonistic anti-OX40 (CD134) antibody. Patients enrolled in dose escalation were diagnosed with hepatocellular carcinoma, melanoma, renal cell or head and neck cancer. Study-wide points: Both blood CD4+ and CD8+ T cells showed clonal growth by week 6 at 0.1 to 3.0 mg/kg. Fewer expanded clones were found on average in CD4+ than in CD8+ T cells.

This CDR3 is built from 15 residues. Trimming stripped 4 bases from V and 4 bases from J, with 17 bases between. The germline gives CDR1 SGHDT, CDR2 YYEEEE. Only in-frame clones appear in the TCRdb table, and some are missing; sequencing was by immunoSEQ multiplex PCR. The sample includes under 65,000 clones, more than 85% seen only once; the top ten take about 0.73%. The clonotype comes from an adult with an advanced solid tumor such as melanoma, head and neck, liver or kidney cancer. The sample in question was CD4+ or CD8+ T cells sorted from blood, obtained in a trial of the OX40 agonist ivuxolimab. This rearrangement joins TRBV5-6 to TRBJ1-2, with D possibly TRBD1 on 5 matching bases. CDR3 nucleotides: TGTGCCAGCAGCCGACCAAATGTCCAGGGCTATGGCTACACCTTC. It codes for CASSRPNVQGYGYTF.